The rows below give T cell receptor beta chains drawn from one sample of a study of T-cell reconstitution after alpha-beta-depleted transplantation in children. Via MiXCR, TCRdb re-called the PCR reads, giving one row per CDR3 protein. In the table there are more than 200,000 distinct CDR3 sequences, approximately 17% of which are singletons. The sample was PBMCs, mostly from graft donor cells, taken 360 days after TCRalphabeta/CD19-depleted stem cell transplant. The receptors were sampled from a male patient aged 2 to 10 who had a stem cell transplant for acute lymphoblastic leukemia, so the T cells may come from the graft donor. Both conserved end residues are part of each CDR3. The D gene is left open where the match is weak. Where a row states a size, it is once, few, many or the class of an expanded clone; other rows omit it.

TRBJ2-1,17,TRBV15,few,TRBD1,TGTGCCACCAGCAGAAGCCTCCGGGACAGGGGTACGAATGAGCAGTTCTTC,CATSRSLRDRGTNEQFF
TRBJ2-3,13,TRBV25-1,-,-,TGTGCCAGCAGAGAAACAGGTTCAGATACGCAGTATTTT,CASRETGSDTQYF
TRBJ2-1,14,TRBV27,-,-,TGTGCCAGCAGCCGACGGAGCTCCTACAATGAGCAGTTCTTC,CASSRRSSYNEQFF
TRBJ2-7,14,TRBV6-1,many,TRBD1,TGTGCCAGCACCCCGGGACAGGGGTCCTACGAGCAGTACTTC,CASTPGQGSYEQYF
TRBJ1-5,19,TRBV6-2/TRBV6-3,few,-,TGTGCCAGCAGATATACTTTTTTTAGGGGGAATCGGGGCAATCAGCCCCAGCATTTT,CASRYTFFRGNRGNQPQHF
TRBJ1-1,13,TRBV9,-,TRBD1,TGTGCCAGCAGCGTAGCGGGTGACAGGGTAACTTTCTTT,CASSVAGDRVTFF
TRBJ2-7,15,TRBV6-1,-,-,TGTGCCAGCAGTCAAAATAACGGACTGACCTACGAGCAGTACTTC,CASSQNNGLTYEQYF
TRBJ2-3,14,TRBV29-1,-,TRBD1,TGCAGCGGTGGACAGGTCTCTAGCACAGATACGCAGTATTTT,CSGGQVSSTDTQYF
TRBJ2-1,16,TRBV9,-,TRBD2,TGTGCCAGCAGCGAGACTAGCGGGGGGATCTACAATGAGCAGTTCTTC,CASSETSGGIYNEQFF
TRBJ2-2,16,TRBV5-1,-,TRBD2,TGCGCCAGCAGCACAACTAGCGGGGGGCTCACCGGGGAGCTGTTTTTT,CASSTTSGGLTGELFF
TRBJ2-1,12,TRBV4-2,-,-,TGTGCCAGCAGCCAAGGTGAGAACAGACAGTTCTTC,CASSQGENRQFF
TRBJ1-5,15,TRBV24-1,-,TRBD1,TGTGCCACCAGTGAGGCCGGGACAGTAGATCAGCCCCAGCATTTT,CATSEAGTVDQPQHF
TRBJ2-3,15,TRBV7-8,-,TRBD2,TGTGCCAGCAGCTTACTAGCGGGAGTACGGGATACGCAGTATTTT,CASSLLAGVRDTQYF